The 21 T cell receptor beta chains below come from one sample, sequenced in a study of cytomegalovirus exposure and HLA in healthy donors. Both 60 Vbeta primers and 13 Jbeta primers went into the PCR. The method was immunoSEQ multiplex PCR; TCRdb's version includes in-frame clones alone and lacks a portion of them. The repertoire has roughly 140,000 clones, over 70% of them found once; the top ten carry approximately 1.6%. The sequencing sample was made of PBMCs. Receptors originate from a woman between 35 and 50 years old in good health and CMV-seronegative.

This chain links TRBV5-1 with TRBJ2-3; possible D gene TRBD1, 5 bases. The CDR3 totals 16 residues. Trimming removed 3 bases from V and 4 bases from J, with 18 bases in between. CDR1 and CDR2 from the germline V gene are SGHRS and YFSETQ. The CDR3: CASSSLDTRRADTQYF. Here the CDR3 DNA reads TGCGCCAGCAGCTCCTTGGACACCAGACGGGCAGATACGCAGTATTTT.

As for this clone: One end of the junction fails to match germline, which may point to a read error. The chain employs TRBV19 and TRBJ1-2; 7 nucleotides agree with TRBD1. CDR3 size: 17 residues. In germline, CDR1 is LNHDA, CDR2 SQIVND (reference sequence). CDR3 residues: CASSLEMTGWMFYGYTF. CDR3 sequence (DNA): TGTGCCAGTAGTCTAGAAATGACAGGGTGGATGTTCTATGGCTACACCTTC.

The DNA for the CDR3 is TGTGCCAGCAGTTTATGGGGACAGGGAACCTCGGGCACCGGGGAGCTGTTTTTT. This translates into CASSLWGQGTSGTGELFF. J is TRBJ2-2 and V is TRBV28; TRBD1 aligns across 9 bases. The CDR3 spans 18 residues. The germline V gene has CDR1 MDHEN and CDR2 SYDVKM. J gave up 4 bases and V 0 bases, and 9 bases lay outside the gene matches.

This clone was seen a handful of times. The V gene is TRBV9, the J gene TRBJ1-4, with 9 bases matching TRBD1. Trimming at V came to 3 bases and at J to 2 bases, leaving 5 bases not matched to a gene. The CDR3 extends over 16 amino acids. The germline gives CDR1 SGDLS, CDR2 YYNGEE. In DNA, the CDR3 is TGTGCCAGCAGCGGAAACAGGGGGCAGACTAATGAAAAACTGTTTTTT. Translation: CASSGNRGQTNEKLFF.

The chain recombines TRBV7-9 with TRBJ2-7; D is possibly TRBD1 (6 bases). Germline V gives CDR1 SEHNR, CDR2 FQNEAQ (reference sequence). CDR3 length equals 13 residues. The ends were cut back, 5 bases at V and 4 bases at J, with 12 bases in the middle. In nucleotides, the CDR3 is TGTGCCAGCAGCAAACTACAGGGATACGAGCAGTACTTC. It translates to CASSKLQGYEQYF.

The gene calls are TRBV11-2 and TRBJ1-3; 8 nucleotides match TRBD1. CDR1 SGHAT and CDR2 FQNNGV come from the germline V gene. The length of the CDR3 is 18 residues. V dropped 4 bases and J dropped 0; count of bases not matched to a gene: 11. This chain's CDR3 is CASSSTGAAIDSGNTIYF. CDR3 DNA: TGTGCCAGCAGCTCGACAGGGGCCGCCATCGACTCTGGAAACACCATATATTTT. Together with reference TRBV11-2 and TRBJ1-3, the CDR3 gives the full variable domain: EAGVAQSPRYKIIEKRQSVAFWCNPISGHATLYWYQQILGQGPKLLIQFQNNGVVDDSQLPKDRFSAERLKGVDSTLKIQPAKLEDSAVYLCASSSTGAAIDSGNTIYFGEGSWLTVV.

The chain is built from TRBV27 and TRBJ2-1, with 7 bases fitting TRBD2. The CDR3 is 16 residues long. Germline CDR1 MNHEY, CDR2 SMNVEV (reference sequence). V dropped 2 bases and J dropped 0; count of bases not matched to a gene: 4. Written as DNA, the CDR3 is TGTGCCAGCAGTTTAGCGGCTAGCGGCTCCTACAATGAGCAGTTCTTC. Protein product: CASSLAASGSYNEQFF.

The sample holds a few counts of this clone. The chain couples TRBV28 to TRBJ2-5; TRBD2 matches 12 bases. CDR1 and CDR2 (germline): MDHEN, SYDVKM. With 5 bases clipped from V and 2 bases from J, the junction kept 3 bases outside the gene matches. This CDR3 spans 15 amino acids. CDR3 sequence (DNA): TGTGCCAGCAGTCGGACTAGCGGGGCTCAAGAGACCCAGTACTTC. Translating gives CASSRTSGAQETQYF.

The rearrangement joins TRBV18 to TRBJ1-6; 7 bases map to TRBD1. There are 16 residues in the CDR3. Germline V gene sequence: CDR1 KGHSH, CDR2 LQKENI. After removal of 1 base from V and 7 bases from J, the junction contained 7 bases not matched to a gene. CDR3 residues: CASSPLSGTENSPLHF. The CDR3 coding sequence is TGTGCCAGCTCACCACTTTCCGGGACAGAGAATTCACCCCTCCACTTT. Looking up the rest from reference TRBV18 and TRBJ1-6 gives the full variable domain: NAGVMQNPRHLVRRRGQEARLRCSPMKGHSHVYWYRQLPEEGLKFMVYLQKENIIDESGMPKERFSAEFPKEGPSILRIQQVVRGDSAAYFCASSPLSGTENSPLHFGNGTRLTVT.

The chain is built from TRBV19 and TRBJ1-5; perhaps TRBD1 as D (6 bases). The CDR3 is made up of 17 amino acids. CDR1 and CDR2 (germline): LNHDA, SQIVND (reference sequence). V was pared by 3 bases and J by 3 bases, with 18 bases between. The CDR3 DNA follows: TGTGCCAGTAGTATCTGGGGGCACAGTGGGGCCAATCAGCCCCAGCATTTT. This sequence encodes CASSIWGHSGANQPQHF.

The chain joins TRBV10-1 to TRBJ1-1, with 7 bases matching TRBD1. V dropped 4 bases and J dropped 3; count of bases not matched to a gene: 5. CDR1 is WNHNN, CDR2 SYGVQD, per germline (reference sequence). The CDR3 totals 14 residues. The CDR3 spells CASSAQGLDTEAFF. In nucleotides, the CDR3 is TGCGCCAGCAGTGCACAGGGGTTGGACACTGAAGCTTTCTTT.

The chain combines TRBV5-8 with TRBJ2-7, with D tentatively TRBD2 (5 bases). Trimming cost V 2 bases and J 0 bases, with 15 bases left between them. Germline-derived CDR1 and CDR2 are SGHTS and YDEGEE. The CDR3 runs 16 residues. CDR3 sequence: CASSFPLARFSYEQYF. The CDR3, as DNA: TGTGCCAGCAGCTTCCCTCTAGCCCGTTTCTCCTACGAGCAGTACTTC. The full variable domain, with the rest looked up from reference TRBV5-8 and TRBJ2-7, is EAGVTQSPTHLIKTRGQQATLRCSPISGHTSVYWYQQALGLGLQFLLWYDEGEERNRGNFPPRFSGRQFPNYSSELNVNALELEDSALYLCASSFPLARFSYEQYFGPGTRLTVT.

This chain links TRBV6-1 with TRBJ2-3; TRBD2 agrees at 12 bases. CDR1 is MNHNS, CDR2 SASEGT, per germline. Trimming took 6 bases from V and 3 from J; bases not matched to a gene: 4. The CDR3 consists of 15 residues. The CDR3 here is CASRRLAGETDTQYF. CDR3 DNA sequence: TGTGCCAGCAGGAGACTAGCGGGAGAGACAGATACGCAGTATTTT.

This clone appeared once. A junction end diverges from the germline sequence, so it may reflect a read error. This chain connects TRBV7-9 to TRBJ2-7, with D possibly matching TRBD2 (5 bases). CDR3 length equals 16 residues. In germline, CDR1 is SEHNR, CDR2 FQNEAQ (reference sequence). This CDR3 reads CSSSSILGAEAYEQYF. In DNA form, the CDR3 reads TGTTCCAGCAGCTCAATCCTAGGAGCGGAGGCCTACGAGCAGTACTTC. The full variable domain, in which reference TRBV7-9 and TRBJ2-7 provide the parts outside the CDR3, is DTGVSQNPRHKITKRGQNVTFRCDPISEHNRLYWYRQTLGQGPEFLTYFQNEAQLEKSRLLSDRFSAERPKGSFSTLEIQRTEQGDSAMYLCSSSSILGAEAYEQYFGPGTRLTVT.

The V and J genes are TRBV7-9 and TRBJ1-1; tentatively, D is TRBD1 (5 bases). The CDR3 runs to 15 residues. Looked up from germline, CDR1 is SEHNR and CDR2 is FQNEAQ (reference sequence). V lost 5 bases, J lost 2 bases, and 15 bases lay in between. The chain's CDR3 is CASSRRGEPNTEAFF. For the CDR3, the DNA is TGTGCCAGCAGCCGACGGGGGGAACCTAACACTGAAGCTTTCTTT.

The chain employs TRBV21-1 and TRBJ2-5; TRBD2 was called by the table and not checked on the DNA. TRBV21-1 represents a pseudogene. The CDR3 has 14 residues. The CDR3 DNA reads TGTGCCAGCAGCAAACCCACTCTCGGAGAGACCCAGTACTTC. Translation gives CASSKPTLGETQYF.

The V call is TRBV25-1, the J call TRBJ2-7; 10 nucleotides agree with TRBD2. This CDR3 comprises 15 residues. V was clipped by 2 bases and J by 0 bases; unmatched bases: 1. Per the germline V gene, CDR1 is MGHDK and CDR2 is SYGVNS. The CDR3: CASSETSGISYEQYF. In DNA, the CDR3 is TGTGCCAGCAGTGAAACTAGCGGGATCTCCTACGAGCAGTACTTC.

The CDR3 coding sequence is TGTGCCAGCTCCCCTGGACAGGGGTCCGTGGGGAACACTGAAGCTTTCTTT. This translates into CASSPGQGSVGNTEAFF. The J gene is TRBJ1-1, the V gene TRBV18, with 9 bases that match TRBD1. The ends lost 6 bases at V and 1 base at J; junction bases unmatched: 12. The CDR3 runs to 17 residues. Germline CDR1 reads KGHSH; CDR2 reads LQKENI.

The V call is TRBV11-1, the J call TRBJ2-7; no definite D call. The CDR3 spans 15 residues. Trimming removed 2 bases at V and 2 bases at J, with 13 bases between. The V gene's germline CDR1 is SGHAT and CDR2 FQDESV (reference sequence). The chain's CDR3 is CASSLSWQATYEQYF. The CDR3, as DNA: TGTGCCAGCAGCTTAAGCTGGCAGGCAACCTACGAGCAGTACTTC.

The chain combines TRBV7-9 with TRBJ1-1; tentative D call: TRBD1 (5 bases). Germline values: CDR1 SEHNR, CDR2 FQNEAQ (reference sequence). The ends were cut back, 5 bases at V and 7 bases at J, with 11 bases in the middle. This CDR3 has 12 residues. The chain's CDR3 is CASSPYGGEAFF. The CDR3 bases are TGTGCCAGCAGCCCGTACGGGGGTGAAGCTTTCTTT.

Only a few counts were recorded for this clone. V gene TRBV6-1 combines with J gene TRBJ1-5; 12 bases align to TRBD1. Trimming cost V 3 bases and J 6 bases; bases outside gene matches: 6. This CDR3 region has 16 residues. Germline CDR1 reads MNHNS; CDR2 reads SASEGT. The CDR3 DNA reads as TGTGCCAGCAGTGAGGGGACAGGGGGCGGGTTTCAGCCCCAGCATTTT. Protein: CASSEGTGGGFQPQHF.